This TCR beta chain was sequenced in a study of T cell changes during pregnancy in multiple sclerosis. Germline values: CDR1 SGHRS, CDR2 YFSETQ. V was pared by 2 bases and J by 3 bases, with 12 bases between. The CDR3 consists of 14 residues. This table comes from immunoSEQ multiplex PCR, and its TCRdb copy is limited to in-frame clones, with some not included. The repertoire has around 29,000 clones, about 84% of them found once; the top ten carry around 7.9%. The chain employs TRBV5-1 and TRBJ2-7, with D possibly TRBD1 on 6 matching bases. Sequenced here: CD8+ T cells from peripheral blood mononuclear cells, sampled after pregnancy. This receptor was taken from a female donor with multiple sclerosis, enrolled in a pregnancy study. The CDR3 DNA is TGCGCCAGCAGCTTACAGGGAAGAGGCTACGAGCAGTACTTC. It specifies CASSLQGRGYEQYF.